Reported below is one T cell receptor (beta chain). The antigen is not known. Assay used: immunoSEQ multiplex PCR; TCRdb lists only in-frame clones, some missing. The sample has some 320,000 clones; approximately 80% are singletons. The data originate from a study of Ad26.COV2.S vaccination and SARS-CoV-2 variants. On the study more broadly: Each vaccinee took Ad26.COV2.S intramuscularly, once or twice 56 days apart. The study's findings and limits: For non-spike TCRs, breadth in vaccine recipients resembled that in placebo recipients.

From germline, CDR1 is SGDLS and CDR2 YYNGEE. CDR3 length equals 15 residues. The ends were cut back, 0 bases at V and 5 bases at J, with 14 bases in the middle. Treatment denoted: some 20 received Ad26.COV2.S at low or high dose, single or two shots; about 5 received placebo; per-sample allocation not given. Sampling occurred on day 63 after the first vaccine or placebo injection. The chain has TRBV9 and TRBJ1-2; D call uncertain. The receptor comes from a person between 18 and 65 years old who received the Ad26.COV2.S COVID-19 vaccine or a placebo. The sequenced sample was peripheral blood, obtained in a trial of Ad26.COV2.S vaccine versus placebo. The CDR3 reads CASSVATGLYYGYTF. CDR3 coding DNA: TGTGCCAGCAGCGTAGCTACGGGATTGTATTATGGCTACACCTTC.